This T cell receptor beta chain emerged from a study of blood T cell repertoires in COVID-19. Adults between about 18 and 95 years of age took part from about two dozen US areas. Assignments of participants to cohorts depended upon their own reported clinical history. Recovered status in Cohort 3 required two negative PCRs, clearance, or symptom resolution. Clones were sequenced by immunoSEQ multiplex PCR, and TCRdb holds only the in-frame ones, with some missing. This sample carries a few hundred thousand clones, about 92% of them seen once, and the ten largest clones take less than 20%. The germline V and J ends were trimmed by 7 bases and 3 bases, with 9 bases remaining between them. Looked up from germline, CDR1 is MDHEN and CDR2 is SYDVKM. This CDR3 spans 13 amino acids.

This chain uses TRBV28 with TRBJ1-4; possibly TRBD1 for D (5 bases). This receptor was taken from a woman aged 25 to 39 who had recovered from COVID-19. Material for sequencing was PBMCs or T cells enriched from blood (not recorded which). CDR3 protein: CASNRDSNEKLFF. CDR3 DNA sequence: TGTGCCAGCAACCGGGACTCTAATGAAAAACTGTTTTTT.